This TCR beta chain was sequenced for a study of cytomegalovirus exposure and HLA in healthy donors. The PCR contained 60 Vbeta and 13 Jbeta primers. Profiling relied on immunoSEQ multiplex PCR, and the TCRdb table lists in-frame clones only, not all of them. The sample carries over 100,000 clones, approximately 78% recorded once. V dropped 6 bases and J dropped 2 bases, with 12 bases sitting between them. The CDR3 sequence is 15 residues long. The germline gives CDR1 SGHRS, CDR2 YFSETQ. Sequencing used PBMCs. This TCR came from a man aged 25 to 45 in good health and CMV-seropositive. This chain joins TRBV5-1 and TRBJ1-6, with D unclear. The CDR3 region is CASTLRDPYNSPLHF. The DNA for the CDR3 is TGCGCCAGCACCCTGAGGGATCCCTATAATTCACCCCTCCACTTT. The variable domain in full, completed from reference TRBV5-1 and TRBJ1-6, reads KAGVTQTPRYLIKTRGQQVTLSCSPISGHRSVSWYQQTPGQGLQFLFEYFSETQRNKGNFPGRFSGRQFSNSRSEMNVSTLELGDSALYLCASTLRDPYNSPLHFGNGTRLTVT.